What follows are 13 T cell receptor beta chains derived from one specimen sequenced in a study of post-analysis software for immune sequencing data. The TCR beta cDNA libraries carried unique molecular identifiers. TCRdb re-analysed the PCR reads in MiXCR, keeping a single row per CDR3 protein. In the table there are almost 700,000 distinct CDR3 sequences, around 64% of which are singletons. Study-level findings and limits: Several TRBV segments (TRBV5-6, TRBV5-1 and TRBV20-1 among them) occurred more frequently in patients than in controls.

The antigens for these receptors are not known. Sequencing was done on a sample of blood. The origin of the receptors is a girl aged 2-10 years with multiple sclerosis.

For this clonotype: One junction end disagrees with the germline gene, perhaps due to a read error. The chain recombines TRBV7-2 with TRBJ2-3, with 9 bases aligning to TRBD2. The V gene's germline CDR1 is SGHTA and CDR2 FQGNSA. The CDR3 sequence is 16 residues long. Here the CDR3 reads CACSLALAGGTDTQYF. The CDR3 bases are TGTGCCTGCAGCTTAGCTTTAGCGGGGGGCACAGATACGCAGTATTTT.

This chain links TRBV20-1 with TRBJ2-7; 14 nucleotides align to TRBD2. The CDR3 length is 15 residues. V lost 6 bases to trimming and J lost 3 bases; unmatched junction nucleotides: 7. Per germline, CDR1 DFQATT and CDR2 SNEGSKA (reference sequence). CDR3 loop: CSATPGLAGDYEQYF. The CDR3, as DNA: TGCAGTGCGACTCCGGGACTAGCGGGGGACTACGAGCAGTACTTC.

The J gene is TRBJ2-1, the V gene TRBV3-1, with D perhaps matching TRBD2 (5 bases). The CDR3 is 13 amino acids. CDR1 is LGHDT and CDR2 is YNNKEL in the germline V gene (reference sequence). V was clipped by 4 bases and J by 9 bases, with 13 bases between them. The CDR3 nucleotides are TGTGCCAGCAGCCCCATGCGGGCCGGTGAGCAGTTCTTC. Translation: CASSPMRAGEQFF.

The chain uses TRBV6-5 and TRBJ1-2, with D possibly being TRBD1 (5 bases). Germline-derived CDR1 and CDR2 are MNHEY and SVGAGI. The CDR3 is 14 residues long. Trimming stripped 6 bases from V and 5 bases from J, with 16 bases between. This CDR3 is CASRFSGIEYGYTF. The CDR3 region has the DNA TGTGCCAGCAGATTTTCAGGGATCGAGTATGGCTACACCTTC.

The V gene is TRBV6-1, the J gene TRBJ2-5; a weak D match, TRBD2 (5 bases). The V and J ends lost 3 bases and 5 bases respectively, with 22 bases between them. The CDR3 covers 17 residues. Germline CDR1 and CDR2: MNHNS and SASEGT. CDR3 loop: CASSDLAIPNAWETQYF. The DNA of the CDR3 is TGTGCCAGCAGTGACTTAGCGATACCCAACGCGTGGGAGACCCAGTACTTC.

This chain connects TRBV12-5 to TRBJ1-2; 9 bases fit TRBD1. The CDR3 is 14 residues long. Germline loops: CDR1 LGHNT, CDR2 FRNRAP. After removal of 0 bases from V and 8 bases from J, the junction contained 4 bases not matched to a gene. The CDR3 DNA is TGTGCTAGTGGTTTGGTCCGGACAGGGGCGGGCTACACCTTC. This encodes CASGLVRTGAGYTF.

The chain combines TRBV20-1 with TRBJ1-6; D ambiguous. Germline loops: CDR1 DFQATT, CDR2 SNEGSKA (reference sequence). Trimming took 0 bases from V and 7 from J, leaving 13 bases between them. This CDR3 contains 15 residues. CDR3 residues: CSAREPDGTNSPLHF. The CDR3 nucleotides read TGCAGTGCTAGAGAGCCCGACGGAACCAATTCACCCCTCCACTTT.

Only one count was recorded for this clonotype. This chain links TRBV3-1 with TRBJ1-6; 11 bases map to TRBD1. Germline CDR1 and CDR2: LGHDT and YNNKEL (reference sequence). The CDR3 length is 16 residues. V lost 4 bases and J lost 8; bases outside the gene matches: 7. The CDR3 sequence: CASSLDRTGGDSPLHF. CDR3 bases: TGTGCCAGCAGCCTCGATCGGACAGGGGGCGATTCACCCCTCCACTTT.

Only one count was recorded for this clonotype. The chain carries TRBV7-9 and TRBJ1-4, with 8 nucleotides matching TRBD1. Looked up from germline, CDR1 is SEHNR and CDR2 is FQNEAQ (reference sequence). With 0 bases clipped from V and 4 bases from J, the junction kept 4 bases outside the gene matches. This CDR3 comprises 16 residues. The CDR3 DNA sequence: TGTGCCAGCAGCTTAGCGGACAGGGCGATTAATGAAAAACTGTTTTTT. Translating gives CASSLADRAINEKLFF. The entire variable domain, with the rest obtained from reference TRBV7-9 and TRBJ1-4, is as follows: DTGVSQNPRHKITKRGQNVTFRCDPISEHNRLYWYRQTLGQGPEFLTYFQNEAQLEKSRLLSDRFSAERPKGSFSTLEIQRTEQGDSAMYLCASSLADRAINEKLFFGSGTQLSVL.

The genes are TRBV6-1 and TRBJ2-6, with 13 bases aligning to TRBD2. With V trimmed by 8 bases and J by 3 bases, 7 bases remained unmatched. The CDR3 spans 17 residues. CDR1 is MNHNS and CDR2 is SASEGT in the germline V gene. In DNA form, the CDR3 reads TGTGCCAGCTCCCATGGGACTAGCGGGATTGGGGCCAACGTCCTGACTTTC. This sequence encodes CASSHGTSGIGANVLTF.

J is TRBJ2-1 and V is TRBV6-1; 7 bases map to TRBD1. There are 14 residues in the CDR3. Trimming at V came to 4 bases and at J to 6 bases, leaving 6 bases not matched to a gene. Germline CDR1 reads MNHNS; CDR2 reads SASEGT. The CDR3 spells CASSGLTGVNEQFF. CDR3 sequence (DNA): TGTGCCAGCAGTGGATTAACAGGGGTCAATGAGCAGTTCTTC.

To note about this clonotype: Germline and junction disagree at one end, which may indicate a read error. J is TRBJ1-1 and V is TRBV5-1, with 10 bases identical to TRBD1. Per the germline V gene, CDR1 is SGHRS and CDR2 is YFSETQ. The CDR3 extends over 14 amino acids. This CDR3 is CASSYDRGRGETFF. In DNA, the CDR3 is TGCGCCAGCAGTTACGACAGGGGGCGAGGTGAAACTTTCTTT.

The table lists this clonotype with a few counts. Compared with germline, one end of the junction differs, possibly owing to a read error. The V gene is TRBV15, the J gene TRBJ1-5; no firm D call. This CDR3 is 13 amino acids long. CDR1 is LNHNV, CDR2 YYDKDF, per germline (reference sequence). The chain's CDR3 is CATSIMSNQPQHF. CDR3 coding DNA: TGTGCCACGAGCATTATGAGCAATCAGCCCCAGCATTTT.